The 8 T cell receptor beta chains below all came from one sample that was sequenced in a study of cytomegalovirus exposure and HLA in healthy donors. Here immunoSEQ multiplex PCR was the method, and the copy in TCRdb shows in-frame clones only, minus some. This table holds about 330,000 clones, around 87% found once. The sample consisted of PBMCs. These receptor sequences come from a woman aged 25 to 39 in good health and CMV-seropositive.

The J gene is TRBJ2-1, the V gene TRBV30; 9 nucleotides match TRBD1. The CDR3 length is 12 residues. With 5 bases clipped from V and 5 bases from J, the junction kept 1 base outside the gene matches. The V gene's germline CDR1 is GTSNPN and CDR2 SVGIG (reference sequence). The CDR3 reads CAWWTGDNEQFF. CDR3 DNA sequence: TGTGCCTGGTGGACAGGGGACAATGAGCAGTTCTTC. Full variable domain (rest looked up from reference TRBV30 and TRBJ2-1): SQTIHQWPATLVQPVGSPLSLECTVEGTSNPNLYWYRQAAGRGLQLLFYSVGIGQISSEVPQNLSASRPQDRQFILSSKKLLLSDSGFYLCAWWTGDNEQFFGPGTRLTVL.

CDR3 nucleotide sequence: TGTGCCAGCCGGGGCAGGGGGTCAGATACGCAGTATTTT. This encodes CASRGRGSDTQYF. V gene TRBV27 combines with J gene TRBJ2-3, with 7 bases that match TRBD1. Germline CDR1 and CDR2: MNHEY and SMNVEV (reference sequence). The J segment lost 4 bases and the V segment lost 8 bases, leaving 6 bases of the junction unmatched. The CDR3 sequence is 13 residues long.

The chain links TRBV5-1 to TRBJ2-1, with D perhaps TRBD1 (5 bases). The CDR3 sequence is 15 residues long. Between the trimmed V and J ends, which lost 4 bases and 0 bases, there was a span of 11 bases. CDR1 and CDR2 from the germline V gene are SGHRS and YFSETQ. In DNA, the CDR3 is TGCGCCAGCAGCCCTCAGGGTTACTCCTACAATGAGCAGTTCTTC. This gives the protein CASSPQGYSYNEQFF.

This chain joins TRBV29-1 and TRBJ1-2; D remains unclear. The V end was cut by 4 bases, the J end by 3 bases, with 15 bases between. The CDR3 contains 14 residues. Germline V lookup: CDR1 SQVTM, CDR2 ANQGSEA. CDR3 nucleotide sequence: TGCAGCGTTGTCATCGAGGAGGGCTACTATGGCTACACCTTC. This codes for CSVVIEEGYYGYTF.

The chain recombines TRBV7-9 with TRBJ2-7; D uncertain. This CDR3 is built from 15 residues. Germline assignment: CDR1 SEHNR and CDR2 FQNEAQ (reference sequence). The V end was cut by 5 bases, the J end by 2 bases, with 16 bases between. CDR3 protein: CASSGEIGIPYEQYF. The DNA for the CDR3 is TGTGCCAGCAGCGGTGAGATAGGAATTCCCTACGAGCAGTACTTC.

The V gene is TRBV6-4, the J gene TRBJ2-7; 10 bases map to TRBD2. The CDR3 is 16 amino acids. V was clipped by 6 bases and J by 4 bases; unmatched bases: 12. Per germline, CDR1 MRHNA and CDR2 SNTAGT. CDR3 sequence reads: CASSQSPGLAPYEQYF. The CDR3 coding sequence is TGTGCCAGCAGCCAATCCCCGGGACTAGCGCCTTACGAGCAGTACTTC.

This rearrangement joins TRBV27 to TRBJ2-1; 16 positions agree with TRBD2. Germline CDR1 is MNHEY and CDR2 is SMNVEV (reference sequence). The junction had 19 bases not matched to a gene; V was cut back by 8 bases and J by 6 bases. The CDR3 has 20 amino acids. CDR3 nucleotides: TGTGCCAGCTACCTTAGGAGAATCGGGACTAGCGGGGGGGCCCCCAATGAGCAGTTCTTC. Translating it yields CASYLRRIGTSGGAPNEQFF.

The chain has TRBV4-1 and TRBJ1-3; unclear D gene. This CDR3 comprises 15 residues. Germline assignment: CDR1 MGHRA and CDR2 YSYEKL. Trimming cost V 1 base and J 4 bases, with 11 bases left between them. The CDR3 coding sequence is TGCGCCAGCAGCCAAGTCTTCTCTGCGGGAAACACCATATATTTT. The encoded protein is CASSQVFSAGNTIYF.